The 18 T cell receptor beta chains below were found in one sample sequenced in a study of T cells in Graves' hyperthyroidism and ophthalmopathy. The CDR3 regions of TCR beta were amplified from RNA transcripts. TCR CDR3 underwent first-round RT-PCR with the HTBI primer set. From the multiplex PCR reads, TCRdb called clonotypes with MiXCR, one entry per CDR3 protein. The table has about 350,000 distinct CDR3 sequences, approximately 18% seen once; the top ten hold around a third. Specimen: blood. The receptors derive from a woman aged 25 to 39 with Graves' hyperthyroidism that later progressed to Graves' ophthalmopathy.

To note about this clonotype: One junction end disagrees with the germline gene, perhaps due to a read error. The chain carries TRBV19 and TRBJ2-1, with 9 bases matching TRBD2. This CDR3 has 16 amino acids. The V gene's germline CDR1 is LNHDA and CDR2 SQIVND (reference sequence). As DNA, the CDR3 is TGTGCCAGTATTATATGGTGGGGACTAGCCTTCAATGAGCAGTTCTTC. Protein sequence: CASIIWWGLAFNEQFF.

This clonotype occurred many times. This CDR3 is CATSDPGRGVYGYTF. The CDR3 DNA is TGTGCCACCAGTGACCCCGGACGGGGAGTCTATGGCTACACCTTC. The V gene is TRBV24-1, the J gene TRBJ1-2; D gene unclear. This CDR3 comprises 15 residues. The V end was cut by 4 bases, the J end by 4 bases, with 15 bases between. Germline CDR1 is KGHDR and CDR2 is SFDVKD.

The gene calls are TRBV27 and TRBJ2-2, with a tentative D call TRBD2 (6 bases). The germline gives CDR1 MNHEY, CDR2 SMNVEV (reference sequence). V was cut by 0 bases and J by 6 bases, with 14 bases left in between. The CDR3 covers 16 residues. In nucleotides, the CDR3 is TGTGCCAGCAGTTTATCATACGGGAGTCGGGCCGGGGAGCTGTTTTTT. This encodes CASSLSYGSRAGELFF.

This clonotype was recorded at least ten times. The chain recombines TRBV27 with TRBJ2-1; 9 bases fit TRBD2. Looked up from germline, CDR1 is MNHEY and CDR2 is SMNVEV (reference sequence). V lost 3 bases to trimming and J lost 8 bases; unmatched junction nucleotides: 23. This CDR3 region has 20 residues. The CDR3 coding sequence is TGTGCCAGCAGTTTTTTATTAGCGGACTGGGCGCGAGCGGGAGGCCATGAGCAGTTCTTC. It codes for CASSFLLADWARAGGHEQFF.

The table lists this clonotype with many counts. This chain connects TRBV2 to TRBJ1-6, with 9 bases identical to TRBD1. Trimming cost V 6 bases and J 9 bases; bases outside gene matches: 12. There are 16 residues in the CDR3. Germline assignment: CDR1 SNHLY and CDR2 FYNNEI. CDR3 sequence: CASRGPGTGSSSPLHF. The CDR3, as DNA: TGTGCCAGCAGGGGCCCCGGGACAGGGTCTTCTTCACCCCTCCACTTT.

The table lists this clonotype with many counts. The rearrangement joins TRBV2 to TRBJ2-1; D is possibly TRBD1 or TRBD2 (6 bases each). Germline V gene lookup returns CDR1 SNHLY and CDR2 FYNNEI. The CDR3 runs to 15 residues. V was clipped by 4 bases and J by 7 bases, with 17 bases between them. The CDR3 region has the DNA TGTGCCAGCAGTGCTCCCGGGGGCAGAGTGAATGAGCAGTTCTTC. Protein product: CASSAPGGRVNEQFF.

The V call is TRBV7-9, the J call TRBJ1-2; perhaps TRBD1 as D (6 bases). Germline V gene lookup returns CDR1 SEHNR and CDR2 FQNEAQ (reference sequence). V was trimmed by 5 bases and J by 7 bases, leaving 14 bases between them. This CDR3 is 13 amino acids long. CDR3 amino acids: CASSDTGIIGYTF. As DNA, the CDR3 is TGTGCCAGCAGCGATACAGGGATTATTGGCTACACCTTC.

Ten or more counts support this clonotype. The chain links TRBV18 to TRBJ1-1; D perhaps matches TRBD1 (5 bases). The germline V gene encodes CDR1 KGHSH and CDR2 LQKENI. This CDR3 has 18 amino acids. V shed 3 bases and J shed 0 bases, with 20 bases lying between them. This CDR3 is CASSPRDGDAIMNTEAFF. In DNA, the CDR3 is TGTGCCAGCTCACCGCGCGACGGGGACGCAATCATGAACACTGAAGCTTTCTTT.

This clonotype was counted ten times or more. CDR3 region: CASSSTGAPEQFF. In DNA form, the CDR3 reads TGTGCCAGCAGCTCTACAGGGGCGCCTGAGCAGTTCTTC. The chain combines TRBV7-2 with TRBJ2-1; TRBD1 agrees at 7 bases. This CDR3 has 13 residues. Germline CDR1 is SGHTA and CDR2 is FQGNSA. V trimming: 4 bases; J trimming: 9 bases; junction bases outside the gene matches: 6.

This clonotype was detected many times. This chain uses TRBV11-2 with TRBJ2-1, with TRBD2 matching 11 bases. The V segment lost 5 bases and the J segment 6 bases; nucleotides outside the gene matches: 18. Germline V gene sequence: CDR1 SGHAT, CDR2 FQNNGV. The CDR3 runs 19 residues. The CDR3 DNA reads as TGTGCCAGCAGCCTAAGGCCCCCGGTAGCGGGAGGGCCCTCCAATGAGCAGTTCTTC. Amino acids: CASSLRPPVAGGPSNEQFF.

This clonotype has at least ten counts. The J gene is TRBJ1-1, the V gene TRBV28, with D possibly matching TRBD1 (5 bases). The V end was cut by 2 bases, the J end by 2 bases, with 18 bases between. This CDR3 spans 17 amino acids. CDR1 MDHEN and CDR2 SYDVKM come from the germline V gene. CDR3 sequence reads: CASSLTSWRQKNTEAFF. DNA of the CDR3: TGTGCCAGCAGTTTAACCTCCTGGCGACAGAAAAACACTGAAGCTTTCTTT.

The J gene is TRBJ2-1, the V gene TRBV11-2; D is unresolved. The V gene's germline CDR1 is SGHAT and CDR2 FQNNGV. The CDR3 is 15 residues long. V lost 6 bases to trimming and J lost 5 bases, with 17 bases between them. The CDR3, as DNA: TGTGCCAGCAGTATAACCCGTCATGGGGACAATGAGCAGTTCTTC. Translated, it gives CASSITRHGDNEQFF.

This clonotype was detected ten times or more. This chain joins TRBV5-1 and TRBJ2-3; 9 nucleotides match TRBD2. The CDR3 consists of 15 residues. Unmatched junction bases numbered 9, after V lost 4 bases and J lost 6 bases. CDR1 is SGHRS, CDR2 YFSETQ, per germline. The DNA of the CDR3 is TGCGCCAGCAGCCCGGGACTAGCAGGTTCGGATACGCAGTATTTT. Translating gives CASSPGLAGSDTQYF.

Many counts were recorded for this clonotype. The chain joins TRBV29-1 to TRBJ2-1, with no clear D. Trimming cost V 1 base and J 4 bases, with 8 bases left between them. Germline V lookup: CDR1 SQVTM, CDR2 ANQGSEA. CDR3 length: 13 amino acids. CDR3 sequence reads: CSVEATNYNEQFF. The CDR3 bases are TGCAGCGTTGAAGCGACAAATTACAATGAGCAGTTCTTC.

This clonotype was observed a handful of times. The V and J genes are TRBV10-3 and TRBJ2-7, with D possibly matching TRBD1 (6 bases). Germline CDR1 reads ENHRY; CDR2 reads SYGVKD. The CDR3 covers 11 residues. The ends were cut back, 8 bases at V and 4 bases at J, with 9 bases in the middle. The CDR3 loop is CAIGQSYEQYF. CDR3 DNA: TGTGCCATCGGACAGAGTTACGAGCAGTACTTC.

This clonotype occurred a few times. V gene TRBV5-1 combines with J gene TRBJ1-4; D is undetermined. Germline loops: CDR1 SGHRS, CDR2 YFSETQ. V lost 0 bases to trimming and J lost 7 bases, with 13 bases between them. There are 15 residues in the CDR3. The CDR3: CASSLAGGLGEKLFF. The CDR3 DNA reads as TGCGCCAGCAGCTTGGCAGGTGGTCTGGGTGAAAAACTGTTTTTT.

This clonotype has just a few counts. CDR3 in DNA: TGTGCCAGCAGCTTGCTAGGGAGCCCTGAAACATTGAACACTGAAGCTTTCTTT. This gives the protein CASSLLGSPETLNTEAFF. The gene calls are TRBV7-6 and TRBJ1-1, with no clear D. The V end was cut by 3 bases, the J end by 0 bases, with 20 bases between. The CDR3 covers 18 residues. The V gene's germline CDR1 is SGHVS and CDR2 FNYEAQ.

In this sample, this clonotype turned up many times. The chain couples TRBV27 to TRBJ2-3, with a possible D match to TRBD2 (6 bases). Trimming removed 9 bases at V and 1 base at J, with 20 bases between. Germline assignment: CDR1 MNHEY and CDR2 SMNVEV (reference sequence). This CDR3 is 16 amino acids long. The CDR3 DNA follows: TGTGCCAGTCGCAAAGCCGGGGGAAGCGGCACAGATACGCAGTATTTT. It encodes CASRKAGGSGTDTQYF.